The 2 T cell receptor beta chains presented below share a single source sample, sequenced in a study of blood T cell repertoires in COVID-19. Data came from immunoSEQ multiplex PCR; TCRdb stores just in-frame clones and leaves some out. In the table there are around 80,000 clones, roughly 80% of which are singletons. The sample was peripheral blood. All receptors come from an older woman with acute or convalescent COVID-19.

The CDR3, as DNA: TGTGCCAGCTCAACGACCCCCTGGAGCTCTGGAAACACCATATATTTT. Translated, it gives CASSTTPWSSGNTIYF. The rearrangement joins TRBV18 to TRBJ1-3, with unresolved D. The CDR3 sequence is 16 residues long. Trimming took 5 bases from V and 0 from J, leaving 14 bases between them. Germline V gene sequence: CDR1 KGHSH, CDR2 LQKENI.

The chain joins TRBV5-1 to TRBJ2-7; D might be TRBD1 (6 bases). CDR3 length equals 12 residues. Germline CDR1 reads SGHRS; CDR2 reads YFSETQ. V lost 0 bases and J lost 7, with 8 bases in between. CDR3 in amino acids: CASSLEGGEQYF. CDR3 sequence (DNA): TGCGCCAGCAGCTTGGAAGGGGGAGAGCAGTACTTC.